Listed here are 22 T cell receptor beta chains from one sample, sequenced in a study of blood T cell repertoires in COVID-19. Assay: immunoSEQ multiplex PCR; the TCRdb copy retains only in-frame clones and omits some. This table has 200,000 to 300,000 clones, 80% to 95% appearing once. The specimen was peripheral blood. These receptors were taken from a man in his thirties or forties with COVID-19, enrolled during active disease.

This clone was counted once. This chain joins TRBV6-5 and TRBJ2-3; D is perhaps TRBD2 (6 bases). The CDR3 length is 15 residues. The V end lost 6 bases, the J end lost 0 bases, and 13 bases lay between the germline ends. The germline CDR1 and CDR2 sequences are MNHEY and SVGAGI. The chain's CDR3 is CASRPSAPSTDTQYF. The CDR3, as DNA: TGTGCCAGCAGACCTAGCGCCCCTAGCACAGATACGCAGTATTTT.

The chain couples TRBV5-1 to TRBJ1-2, with 7 bases lining up with TRBD1. CDR1 is SGHRS and CDR2 is YFSETQ in the germline V gene. V was pared by 5 bases and J by 2 bases, with 12 bases of the junction left unmatched. The CDR3 runs to 16 residues. The CDR3 loop reads CASRPSYRGRNYGYTF. The CDR3, as DNA: TGCGCCAGCAGGCCATCGTACAGGGGACGGAACTATGGCTACACCTTC.

V is TRBV4-1 and J is TRBJ1-2; D gene ambiguous. Deletions cut 3 bases from V and 8 bases from J, with 16 bases between. Germline CDR1 and CDR2: MGHRA and YSYEKL. The CDR3 sequence is 14 residues long. The chain's CDR3 is CASSQSHEVGGYTF. CDR3 nucleotides: TGCGCCAGCAGCCAGAGCCACGAGGTAGGAGGCTACACCTTC.

This clone has just one count. The genes are TRBV5-4 and TRBJ1-1; a weak D match, TRBD1 (5 bases). V lost 4 bases and J 3 bases, leaving 16 bases between the germline ends. The CDR3 consists of 15 residues. Germline CDR1 reads SGHNT; CDR2 reads YYREEE (reference sequence). CDR3 sequence (DNA): TGTGCCAGCAGCGAAGAGACAGCCCCTTACACTGAAGCTTTCTTT. Amino acid sequence: CASSEETAPYTEAFF.

This sequence joins TRBV5-1 and TRBJ2-3; 9 nucleotides agree with TRBD2. Per germline, CDR1 SGHRS and CDR2 YFSETQ. The CDR3 length is 16 residues. After removal of 0 bases from V and 6 bases from J, the junction contained 8 bases not matched to a gene. CDR3 sequence (DNA): TGCGCCAGCAGCTTGGGGGTAGCGGGGGCATCCGATACGCAGTATTTT. This translates into CASSLGVAGASDTQYF.

The chain recombines TRBV6-2 or TRBV6-3 with TRBJ2-5; 11 bases map to TRBD2. Looked up from germline, CDR1 is MNHEY and CDR2 is SVGEGT. J gave up 1 base and V 2 bases, and 6 bases lay outside the gene matches. This CDR3 has 17 residues. The DNA for the CDR3 is TGTGCCAGCAGTTACCCCTTTAGCGGGGGGGCCCAAGAGACCCAGTACTTC. This sequence encodes CASSYPFSGGAQETQYF.

This chain links TRBV7-6 with TRBJ2-2; D is possibly TRBD2 (6 bases). CDR1 SGHVS and CDR2 FNYEAQ come from the germline V gene. With 5 bases removed from V and 6 bases from J, the gap between germline ends came to 10 bases. CDR3 length: 13 residues. The CDR3 region has the DNA TGTGCCAGCAGCCCGAGACTAGCCGGGGAGCTGTTTTTT. Translated, it gives CASSPRLAGELFF.

The rearrangement joins TRBV10-2 to TRBJ2-5; D unresolved. V was cut by 3 bases and J by 1 base, with 6 bases left in between. CDR1 is WSHSY and CDR2 is SAAADI in the germline V gene. This CDR3 is 13 amino acids long. The CDR3 spells CASSEQSQETQYF. As DNA, the CDR3 is TGCGCCAGCAGTGAACAGTCCCAAGAGACCCAGTACTTC.

As for this clone: Other DNA sequences of this sample code for an identical CDR3. The V and J genes are TRBV6-5 and TRBJ1-1; no reliable D call. Trimming cost V 0 bases and J 7 bases, with 6 bases left between them. Germline V CDR1 and CDR2: MNHEY, SVGAGI. The length of the CDR3 is 12 residues. The CDR3 sequence is CASSYSTGEAFF. The CDR3 nucleotides read TGTGCCAGCAGTTACTCGACGGGTGAAGCTTTCTTT.

This sequence joins TRBV27 and TRBJ2-6, with a tentative D call TRBD1 (5 bases). Trimming shortened V by 4 bases and J by 0 bases, and 19 bases separated the two germline ends. The CDR3 runs 19 residues. Germline-derived CDR1 and CDR2 are MNHEY and SMNVEV (reference sequence). DNA for the CDR3: TGTGCCAGCAGTTCCCTAACAGGAGAATACCTCTCTGGGGCCAACGTCCTGACTTTC. Translated, it gives CASSSLTGEYLSGANVLTF.

The chain joins TRBV18 to TRBJ1-4; TRBD1 aligns across 11 bases. Per germline, CDR1 KGHSH and CDR2 LQKENI. Losses at the gene ends were 0 bases for V and 8 bases for J; bases not matched to a gene: 2. The CDR3 has 15 residues. The CDR3 region has the DNA TGTGCCAGCTCACCACCGAGGACAGGGGGCGAAAAACTGTTTTTT. Protein: CASSPPRTGGEKLFF. The complete variable domain, with remaining parts taken from reference TRBV18 and TRBJ1-4, reads NAGVMQNPRHLVRRRGQEARLRCSPMKGHSHVYWYRQLPEEGLKFMVYLQKENIIDESGMPKERFSAEFPKEGPSILRIQQVVRGDSAAYFCASSPPRTGGEKLFFGSGTQLSVL.

The chain recombines TRBV18 with TRBJ1-1, with D unclear. V was cut by 1 base and J by 0 bases, with 15 bases left in between. Germline CDR1 and CDR2: KGHSH and LQKENI. The CDR3 extends over 17 amino acids. The CDR3 region has the DNA TGTGCCAGCTCACCACTCGGGTCTACATCAGTGAACACTGAAGCTTTCTTT. Its translation is CASSPLGSTSVNTEAFF.

This clone showed up just once. The chain couples TRBV20-1 to TRBJ2-3; TRBD2 aligns across 9 bases. Trimming took 3 bases from V and 1 from J; bases not matched to a gene: 8. Germline lookup yields CDR1 DFQATT and CDR2 SNEGSKA (reference sequence). The CDR3 loop spans 16 amino acids. The CDR3: CSASRGGGAGTDTQYF. CDR3 DNA sequence: TGCAGTGCTAGTCGTGGCGGGGGGGCTGGCACAGATACGCAGTATTTT.

The chain carries TRBV5-1 and TRBJ2-7; the match to TRBD1 covers 8 bases. Trimming at V came to 0 bases and at J to 6 bases, leaving 8 bases not matched to a gene. Germline V gene sequence: CDR1 SGHRS, CDR2 YFSETQ. The CDR3 sequence is 15 residues long. The CDR3 loop reads CASSLAGRGQSEQYF. The CDR3 region has the DNA TGCGCCAGCAGCTTGGCGGGCAGGGGGCAGTCCGAGCAGTACTTC.

The rearrangement joins TRBV27 to TRBJ2-5; D is possibly TRBD2 (6 bases). The CDR3 is 15 amino acids. The V gene's germline CDR1 is MNHEY and CDR2 SMNVEV (reference sequence). V lost 5 bases and J lost 4, with 17 bases in between. CDR3 nucleotide sequence: TGTGCCAGCAGTCCACGACTAGGCCCGGGAGAGACCCAGTACTTC. Protein: CASSPRLGPGETQYF.

V and J are TRBV11-2 and TRBJ1-1; TRBD1 might be the D (5 bases). This CDR3 comprises 14 residues. The germline V gene encodes CDR1 SGHAT and CDR2 FQNNGV. Trimming cost V 2 bases and J 4 bases, with 11 bases left between them. DNA for the CDR3: TGTGCCAGCAGCTTATCCCAGGGTCGCACTGAAGCTTTCTTT. Translation: CASSLSQGRTEAFF.

The chain uses TRBV4-1 and TRBJ2-7, with D possibly matching TRBD1 (6 bases). The CDR3 has 13 residues. CDR1 MGHRA and CDR2 YSYEKL come from the germline V gene. Deletions cut 2 bases from V and 3 bases from J, with 8 bases between. The chain's CDR3 is CASSQKQGYEQYF. In nucleotides, the CDR3 is TGCGCCAGCAGCCAAAAACAGGGCTACGAGCAGTACTTC.

The chain recombines TRBV10-3 with TRBJ2-3; the D gene is possibly TRBD2 (6 bases). The germline CDR1 and CDR2 sequences are ENHRY and SYGVKD. The CDR3 sequence is 14 residues long. Trimming took off 2 bases at V and 3 bases at J, with 9 bases between the two ends. CDR3 sequence reads: CAISERRGTDTQYF. CDR3 in DNA: TGTGCCATCAGTGAGAGGCGGGGAACAGATACGCAGTATTTT.

The rearrangement uses TRBV5-4 and TRBJ2-1; maybe TRBD2 (7 bases). The CDR3 consists of 16 residues. V lost 0 bases and J lost 4, with 14 bases in between. The germline V gene has CDR1 SGHNT and CDR2 YYREEE (reference sequence). The CDR3 coding sequence is TGTGCCAGCAGCTTGGGTGGAGCGGGGACATACAATGAGCAGTTCTTC. It is translated as CASSLGGAGTYNEQFF.

A note on this clone: At one end, the junction sequence differs from germline, possibly due to a read error. The V call is TRBV5-1, the J call TRBJ2-7, with TRBD2 identical over 11 bases. Germline V lookup: CDR1 SGHRS, CDR2 YFSETQ. The CDR3 has 15 residues. CDR3 amino acids: CASRAGLAGPYQQYF. CDR3 coding DNA: TGCGCCAGCAGGGCTGGACTAGCGGGCCCCTACCAGCAGTACTTC.

The chain employs TRBV4-1 and TRBJ2-5; D possibly corresponds to TRBD1 (6 bases). CDR1 and CDR2 from the germline V gene are MGHRA and YSYEKL. The germline V and J ends were trimmed by 1 base and 4 bases, with 22 bases remaining between them. The CDR3 extends over 18 amino acids. The CDR3 DNA reads as TGCGCCAGCAGCCAAGGGCAGGGGCTGGGTTTAGGTGCAGAGACCCAGTACTTC. Protein product: CASSQGQGLGLGAETQYF.

J is TRBJ1-5 and V is TRBV15; 10 bases are shared with TRBD1. This CDR3 has 16 residues. Germline values: CDR1 LNHNV, CDR2 YYDKDF (reference sequence). V dropped 1 base and J dropped 3; count of bases not matched to a gene: 3. The DNA for the CDR3 is TGTGCCACCAGCAGAGGGGGACAGGGGCCCAATCAGCCCCAGCATTTT. Protein product: CATSRGGQGPNQPQHF.